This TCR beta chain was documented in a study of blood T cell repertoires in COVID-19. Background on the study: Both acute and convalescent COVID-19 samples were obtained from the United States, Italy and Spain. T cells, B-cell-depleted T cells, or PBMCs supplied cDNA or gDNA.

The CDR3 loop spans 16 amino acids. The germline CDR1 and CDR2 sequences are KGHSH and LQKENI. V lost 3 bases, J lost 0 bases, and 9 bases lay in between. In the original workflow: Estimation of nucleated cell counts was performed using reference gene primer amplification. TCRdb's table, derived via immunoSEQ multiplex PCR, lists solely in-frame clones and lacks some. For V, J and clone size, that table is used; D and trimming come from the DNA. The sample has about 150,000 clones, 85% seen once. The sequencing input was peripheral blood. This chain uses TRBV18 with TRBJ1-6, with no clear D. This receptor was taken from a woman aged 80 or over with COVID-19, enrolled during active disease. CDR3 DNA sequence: TGTGCCAGCTCACCCGACGGGAGCTCCTATAATTCACCCCTCCACTTT. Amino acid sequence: CASSPDGSSYNSPLHF.